These 7 T cell receptor beta chains originate from one sample sequenced in a study of blood T cell repertoires in COVID-19. The table came from immunoSEQ multiplex PCR; TCRdb's copy has only in-frame clones and leaves some out. Of roughly 190,000 clones listed, about 88% are singletons. The sequencing input was peripheral blood. All receptors come from a woman between 40 and 55 years old who had recovered from COVID-19.

J is TRBJ1-2 and V is TRBV29-1; 8 bases are shared with TRBD1. Losses at the gene ends were 4 bases for V and 3 bases for J; bases not matched to a gene: 4. This CDR3 is 13 amino acids long. Germline V gives CDR1 SQVTM, CDR2 ANQGSEA. CDR3 residues: CSVGTGRDYGYTF. The DNA for the CDR3 is TGCAGCGTTGGGACAGGGCGGGACTATGGCTACACCTTC.

The chain links TRBV11-1 to TRBJ2-7, with 9 bases fitting TRBD1. CDR3 length equals 14 residues. Trimming removed 4 bases from V and 5 bases from J; junction bases left unmatched: 6. Germline V gene data show CDR1 as SGHAT and CDR2 as FQDESV (reference sequence). This chain's CDR3 is CASSSRGTGNEQYF. CDR3 coding DNA: TGTGCCAGCAGCTCTCGTGGGACAGGGAACGAGCAGTACTTC.

This rearrangement joins TRBV4-3 to TRBJ2-7, with 8 bases aligning to TRBD2. Trimming removed 0 bases from V and 1 base from J; junction bases left unmatched: 5. The CDR3 is 16 amino acids. Germline CDR1 and CDR2: LGHNA and YSLEER. The CDR3 loop reads CASSQELGLGSYEQYF. The CDR3 DNA sequence: TGCGCCAGCAGCCAAGAGCTGGGACTAGGATCCTACGAGCAGTACTTC.

This rearrangement joins TRBV5-1 to TRBJ2-5; 9 bases are shared with TRBD1. The length of the CDR3 is 14 residues. V shed 2 bases and J 4 bases; nucleotides not matched to a gene: 3. CDR1 is SGHRS and CDR2 is YFSETQ in the germline V gene. CDR3 protein: CASSFKTGGETQYF. CDR3 DNA sequence: TGCGCCAGCAGCTTCAAGACAGGGGGAGAGACCCAGTACTTC.

The V gene is TRBV9, the J gene TRBJ2-1; 8 nucleotides align to TRBD2. From germline, CDR1 is SGDLS and CDR2 YYNGEE. Trimming at V came to 1 base and at J to 6 bases, leaving 6 bases not matched to a gene. The CDR3 is made up of 15 amino acids. Written as DNA, the CDR3 is TGTGCCAGCAGCGTATTTGCGGGAGGCCGCAATGAGCAGTTCTTC. Protein: CASSVFAGGRNEQFF.

This sequence joins TRBV28 and TRBJ2-5, with 8 nucleotides matching TRBD2. V gave up 6 bases and J gave up 0 bases; unmatched junction bases: 3. The CDR3 runs 14 residues. CDR1 is MDHEN and CDR2 is SYDVKM in the germline V gene. This CDR3 reads CASRTGGDQETQYF. The CDR3 nucleotides read TGTGCCAGCAGAACGGGGGGGGACCAAGAGACCCAGTACTTC.

The chain combines TRBV28 with TRBJ1-1; D call uncertain. Germline CDR1 is MDHEN and CDR2 is SYDVKM. CDR3 size: 13 residues. Deletions cut 5 bases from V and 1 base from J, with 8 bases between. The CDR3 DNA reads TGTGCCAGCAGTCCAAGACAGAACACTGAAGCTTTCTTT. This codes for CASSPRQNTEAFF.